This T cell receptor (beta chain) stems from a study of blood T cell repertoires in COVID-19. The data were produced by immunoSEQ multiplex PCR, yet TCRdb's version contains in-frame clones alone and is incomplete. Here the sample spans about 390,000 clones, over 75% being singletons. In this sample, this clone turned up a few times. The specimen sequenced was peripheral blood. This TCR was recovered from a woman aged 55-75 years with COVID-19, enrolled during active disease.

The CDR3 protein is CASSQTLFGTDNSPLHF. Written as DNA, the CDR3 is TGTGCCAGCAGCCAGACTCTGTTCGGGACAGATAATTCACCCCTCCACTTT. The chain employs TRBV27 and TRBJ1-6; 7 bases fit TRBD1. The CDR3 consists of 17 residues. The V gene end was trimmed by 6 bases and the J gene end by 5 bases; junction bases not matched to a gene: 13. Germline-derived CDR1 and CDR2 are MNHEY and SMNVEV (reference sequence).